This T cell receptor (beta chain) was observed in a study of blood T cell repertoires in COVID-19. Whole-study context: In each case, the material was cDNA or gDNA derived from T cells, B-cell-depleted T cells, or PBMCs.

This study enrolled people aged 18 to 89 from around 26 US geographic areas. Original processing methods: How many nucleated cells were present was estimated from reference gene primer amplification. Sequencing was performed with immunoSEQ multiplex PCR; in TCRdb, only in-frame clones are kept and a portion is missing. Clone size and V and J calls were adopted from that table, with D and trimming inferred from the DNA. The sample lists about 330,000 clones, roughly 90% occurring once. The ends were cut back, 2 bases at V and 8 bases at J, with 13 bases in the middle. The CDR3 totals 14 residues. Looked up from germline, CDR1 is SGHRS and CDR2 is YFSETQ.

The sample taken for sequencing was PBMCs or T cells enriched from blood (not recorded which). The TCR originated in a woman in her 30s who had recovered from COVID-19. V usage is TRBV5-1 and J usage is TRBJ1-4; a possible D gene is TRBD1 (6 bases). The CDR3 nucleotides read TGCGCCAGCAGCTTAACAGGGAGAGGGGAAAAACTGTTTTTT. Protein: CASSLTGRGEKLFF.